This entry lists 20 T cell receptor beta chains sequenced from one sample in a study of T cell changes during pregnancy in multiple sclerosis. Generated by immunoSEQ multiplex PCR, the TCRdb table keeps only in-frame clones and is missing some. The sample yields some 12,000 clones, 86% seen once. The sample in question was CD8+ T cells from peripheral blood mononuclear cells, obtained in the second trimester of pregnancy. All receptors come from a female donor in good health, enrolled as a control in a pregnancy study.

The chain joins TRBV19 to TRBJ2-7; 7 positions agree with TRBD1. The germline gives CDR1 LNHDA, CDR2 SQIVND (reference sequence). V lost 6 bases, J lost 6 bases, and 5 bases stayed unmatched. The length of the CDR3 is 12 residues. CDR3 in DNA: TGTGCCAGTAGCCCGACAGGGCTCGAGCAGTACTTC. Residues: CASSPTGLEQYF.

The V gene is TRBV29-1, the J gene TRBJ2-7, with D possibly matching TRBD2 (5 bases). This CDR3 has 11 residues. The V end was cut by 5 bases, the J end by 6 bases, with 11 bases between. Looked up from germline, CDR1 is SQVTM and CDR2 is ANQGSEA. The CDR3 here is CSVTAVGEQYF. The CDR3 DNA follows: TGCAGCGTTACAGCGGTGGGCGAGCAGTACTTC.

This clone was detected only once. The rearrangement links TRBV5-5 to TRBJ1-3; weak D call: TRBD1 (5 bases). The CDR3 runs to 16 residues. Trimming cost V 0 bases and J 1 base, with 11 bases left between them. CDR1 and CDR2 from the germline V gene are SGHKS and YYEKEE (reference sequence). CDR3: CASSLEQEYSGNTIYF. In DNA, the CDR3 is TGTGCCAGCAGCTTGGAACAGGAGTATTCTGGAAACACCATATATTTT.

The chain joins TRBV29-1 to TRBJ2-1, with TRBD2 matching 10 bases. The germline CDR1 and CDR2 sequences are SQVTM and ANQGSEA. The CDR3 spans 17 residues. The V segment lost 3 bases and the J segment 0 bases; nucleotides outside the gene matches: 8. CDR3: CSVEVAGGFFSYNEQFF. DNA of the CDR3: TGCAGCGTTGAGGTAGCGGGAGGATTCTTCTCCTACAATGAGCAGTTCTTC.

V usage is TRBV7-9 and J usage is TRBJ2-7; D is possibly TRBD2 (7 bases). The V gene lost 2 bases and the J gene lost 6 bases, with 8 bases spanning the gap. Germline assignment: CDR1 SEHNR and CDR2 FQNEAQ (reference sequence). The CDR3 extends over 12 amino acids. The CDR3 coding sequence is TGTGCCAGCAGCTTACGGGGGGCCGAGCAGTACTTC. Amino acids: CASSLRGAEQYF. Complete variable domain (other parts from reference TRBV7-9 and TRBJ2-7): DTGVSQNPRHKITKRGQNVTFRCDPISEHNRLYWYRQTLGQGPEFLTYFQNEAQLEKSRLLSDRFSAERPKGSFSTLEIQRTEQGDSAMYLCASSLRGAEQYFGPGTRLTVT.

This chain links TRBV13 with TRBJ2-6; D not resolved. CDR1 is PRHDT, CDR2 FYEKMQ, per germline (reference sequence). CDR3 length equals 15 residues. Deletions cut 5 bases from V and 0 bases from J, with 8 bases between. The CDR3 DNA reads TGTGCCAGCAGCGCTACAGACTCTGGGGCCAACGTCCTGACTTTC. Translated: CASSATDSGANVLTF.

J is TRBJ2-4 and V is TRBV5-4; TRBD1 matches at 10 bases. V gave up 3 bases and J gave up 6 bases; unmatched junction bases: 0. This CDR3 is built from 13 residues. The germline V gene has CDR1 SGHNT and CDR2 YYREEE (reference sequence). DNA for the CDR3: TGTGCCAGCAGCTGGGACAGGGGAAACATTCAGTACTTC. Residues: CASSWDRGNIQYF.

The chain is built from TRBV27 and TRBJ2-1; 13 bases line up with TRBD2. The CDR3 length is 15 residues. The germline V gene has CDR1 MNHEY and CDR2 SMNVEV (reference sequence). The ends lost 6 bases at V and 7 bases at J; junction bases unmatched: 6. CDR3: CASSLTSGRVNEQFF. The CDR3 region has the DNA TGTGCCAGCAGCCTCACTAGCGGGAGGGTGAATGAGCAGTTCTTC.

The chain recombines TRBV5-1 with TRBJ2-2, with 9 bases matching TRBD2. Per germline, CDR1 SGHRS and CDR2 YFSETQ. The CDR3 covers 17 residues. The ends lost 4 bases at V and 2 bases at J; junction bases unmatched: 9. The CDR3 nucleotides read TGCGCCAGCAGCCAGGTAGCGGGACTAGCCAACACCGGGGAGCTGTTTTTT. It translates to CASSQVAGLANTGELFF.

This clone came up once. The chain uses TRBV13 and TRBJ2-3, with 12 bases that match TRBD2. Per the germline V gene, CDR1 is PRHDT and CDR2 is FYEKMQ (reference sequence). The CDR3 runs to 15 residues. V shed 4 bases and J 1 base; nucleotides not matched to a gene: 0. The CDR3 loop is CASSWTSGGTDTQYF. CDR3 in DNA: TGTGCCAGCAGCTGGACTAGCGGGGGCACAGATACGCAGTATTTT.

J is TRBJ2-3 and V is TRBV15; possibly TRBD1 for D (6 bases). This CDR3 comprises 17 residues. Looked up from germline, CDR1 is LNHNV and CDR2 is YYDKDF (reference sequence). V was shortened by 5 bases and J by 0 bases, with 18 bases between the two germline ends. CDR3 loop: CATSDFPGTTSTDTQYF. The CDR3 bases are TGTGCCACCAGCGACTTTCCCGGGACAACTAGCACAGATACGCAGTATTTT.

This rearrangement joins TRBV6-5 to TRBJ1-1, with 10 bases fitting TRBD1. The CDR3 length is 16 residues. V lost 2 bases to trimming and J lost 5 bases; unmatched junction nucleotides: 8. CDR1 is MNHEY and CDR2 is SVGAGI in the germline V gene. CDR3 in amino acids: CASSYLRQGARTEAFF. CDR3 bases: TGTGCCAGCAGTTACCTCCGACAGGGGGCGAGGACTGAAGCTTTCTTT.

This clone appeared once. The chain couples TRBV7-9 to TRBJ2-1, with 8 positions matching TRBD2. Germline V lookup: CDR1 SEHNR, CDR2 FQNEAQ (reference sequence). This CDR3 spans 16 amino acids. V gave up 1 base and J gave up 1 base; unmatched junction bases: 3. The CDR3 coding sequence is TGTGCCAGCAGCTTAGTGAGCGGGAGTTCCTACAATGAGCAGTTCTTC. Its protein product is CASSLVSGSSYNEQFF.

The rearrangement links TRBV2 to TRBJ2-7; 11 bases fit TRBD2. The trim removed 1 base at V and 3 bases at J, leaving 5 bases unmatched. The CDR3 is 16 amino acids. Germline V CDR1 and CDR2: SNHLY, FYNNEI. CDR3: CASSEGLAGGFYEQYF. The CDR3 coding sequence is TGTGCCAGCAGTGAAGGCCTAGCGGGGGGCTTCTACGAGCAGTACTTC. Complete variable domain (other parts from reference TRBV2 and TRBJ2-7): EPEVTQTPSHQVTQMGQEVILRCVPISNHLYFYWYRQILGQKVEFLVSFYNNEISEKSEIFDDQFSVERPDGSNFTLKIRSTKLEDSAMYFCASSEGLAGGFYEQYFGPGTRLTVT.

The chain is built from TRBV7-9 and TRBJ2-1; 15 nucleotides line up with TRBD2. Trimming cost V 2 bases and J 12 bases; bases outside gene matches: 17. CDR3 length: 19 amino acids. The germline V gene has CDR1 SEHNR and CDR2 FQNEAQ (reference sequence). CDR3 sequence reads: CASSLLGARSGLAGGWQFF. The CDR3 nucleotides read TGTGCCAGCAGCTTACTGGGCGCCCGTTCGGGACTAGCGGGAGGTTGGCAGTTCTTC.

This clone occurred once. This chain links TRBV5-1 with TRBJ1-5, with no clear D. V gave up 9 bases and J gave up 15 bases, with 19 bases separating them. The CDR3 length is 11 residues. Germline values: CDR1 SGHRS, CDR2 YFSETQ. CDR3 sequence (DNA): TGCGCCACCCTAATACTCCGCCGGAGGCATTTT. Its translation: CATLILRRRHF.

J is TRBJ2-1 and V is TRBV29-1; maybe TRBD1 (6 bases). The germline gives CDR1 SQVTM, CDR2 ANQGSEA. The CDR3 is made up of 12 amino acids. Trimming took off 6 bases at V and 6 bases at J, with 12 bases between the two ends. CDR3 sequence: CSVTGQGNEQFF. CDR3 sequence (DNA): TGCAGCGTCACAGGGCAGGGCAATGAGCAGTTCTTC.

The chain is built from TRBV27 and TRBJ2-3, with 12 bases fitting TRBD1. The germline V gene encodes CDR1 MNHEY and CDR2 SMNVEV (reference sequence). There are 17 residues in the CDR3. J lost 1 base, V lost 6 bases, and 8 bases had no gene match. CDR3 in DNA: TGTGCCAGCAGGCCGGGACAGGGGGCGCGGGGCACAGATACGCAGTATTTT. This translates into CASRPGQGARGTDTQYF.

As regards this clone: The DNA is left out, because the CDR3 cannot be placed on it with certainty; the CDR3 is given as TCRdb lists it. The V and J genes are TRBV5-5 and TRBJ1-5; the D call in the table, TRBD1, was not verified against the DNA. The CDR3 spans 14 amino acids, including both terminal residues. The germline V gene encodes CDR1 SGHKS and CDR2 YYEKEE (reference sequence). The CDR3: CASSFGPGGKPQHF.

The chain links TRBV6-5 to TRBJ1-2, with D maybe TRBD1 (5 bases). The CDR3 consists of 11 residues. Germline V CDR1 and CDR2: MNHEY, SVGAGI. The germline V and J ends were trimmed by 2 bases and 9 bases, with 7 bases remaining between them. The CDR3: CASSYGARYTF. DNA for the CDR3: TGTGCCAGCAGTTACGGGGCTCGCTACACCTTC.